The clone carrying this TCR beta chain has a single count. Its matching antigen is unknown. The data originate from a study of cytomegalovirus exposure and HLA in healthy donors. This CDR3 region has 18 residues. Trimming removed 1 base from V and 6 bases from J, with 21 bases in between. Germline V gene data show CDR1 as MGHRA and CDR2 as YSYEKL. Study-level points and caveats: Several top significant clusters appeared, in a later analysis, to be linked to common viral pathogens. Altogether, 164 TCR beta chains were recorded as cytomegalovirus-associated. An analysis that came later showed most CMV-associated TCR beta chains appearing HLA-restricted.

Amplification used 60 Vbeta primers and 13 Jbeta primers. TCRdb's copy holds only in-frame clones and misses some; the assay was immunoSEQ multiplex PCR. The data contain 99,000 or so clones, 83% of them singletons. Sequencing was done on a sample of PBMCs. This TCR derives from a man aged 18 to 35 in good health and CMV-seronegative. The chain carries TRBV4-1 and TRBJ1-4; D remains ambiguous. The CDR3 here is CASSQVPSGFGMYEKLFF. CDR3 nucleotide sequence: TGCGCCAGCAGCCAAGTTCCCTCCGGGTTCGGGATGTATGAAAAACTGTTTTTT.